This is a list of T cell receptor beta chains from one sample in a study of blood T cell repertoires in COVID-19. TCRdb's copy holds only in-frame clones and misses some; the assay was immunoSEQ multiplex PCR. The sample lists 70,000 or so clones, 90% occurring once. Sequencing was done on a sample of peripheral blood. The receptors here all came from a human donor in a cohort sampled during active COVID-19. The CDR3 runs from the conserved cysteine through the conserved F or W. D genes are given only for firm matches. A clone size is listed for some rows: how often the clone was seen (once, few, many), or a class if it is expanded.

>12|NA|TRBV30|NA|TRBJ1-1
CAWRPRRTEAFF
TGTGCCTGGAGACCCCGGAGAACTGAAGCTTTCTTT
>15|NA|TRBV24-1|TRBD1|TRBJ2-5
CATSTGQGTQETQYF
TGTGCCACCAGTACCGGACAGGGGACACAAGAGACCCAGTACTTC
>14|NA|TRBV7-9|TRBD2|TRBJ2-7
CASSLGLAAGEQYF
TGTGCCAGCAGCTTAGGACTAGCCGCCGGCGAGCAGTACTTC
>15|NA|TRBV30|NA|TRBJ2-2
CAWSRGGTNTGELFF
TGTGCCTGGAGTAGGGGGGGAACGAACACCGGGGAGCTGTTTTTT
>19|NA|TRBV11-2|TRBD2|TRBJ2-7
CASSLRYLSGRNLFREQYF
TGTGCCAGCAGCTTAAGGTATTTGAGCGGGAGGAATTTATTTCGCGAGCAGTACTTC
>14|NA|TRBV28|NA|TRBJ1-4
CASSGQLSGEKLFF
TGTGCCAGCAGTGGACAGCTTTCCGGCGAAAAACTGTTTTTT
>16|NA|TRBV7-3|TRBD2|TRBJ2-3
CASSLRWLAGLDTQYF
TGTGCCAGCAGCTTAAGGTGGCTAGCGGGGTTAGATACGCAGTATTTT
>14|NA|TRBV11-2|TRBD1|TRBJ2-1
CASTTGGSYNEQFF
TGTGCCAGCACAACAGGGGGCAGCTACAATGAGCAGTTCTTC
>13|NA|TRBV11-3|NA|TRBJ2-3
CASSPQGSDTQYF
TGTGCCAGCAGCCCTCAGGGTTCAGATACGCAGTATTTT
>13|NA|TRBV6-6|NA|TRBJ2-7
CASRRGVGNEQYF
TGTGCCAGTAGGAGGGGAGTTGGGAACGAGCAGTACTTC
>14|NA|TRBV6-5|NA|TRBJ2-4
CASSSGQWGNIQYF
TGTGCCAGCAGTTCGGGACAATGGGGCAACATTCAGTACTTC
>17|NA|TRBV9|TRBD1|TRBJ2-1
CASSARSLGQGVNEQFF
TGTGCCAGCAGCGCCCGCTCCCTGGGACAGGGGGTTAATGAGCAGTTCTTC
>16|NA|TRBV6-2/TRBV6-3|TRBD2|TRBJ2-7
CASSNLWRESAYEQYF
TGTGCCAGCAGTAACCTTTGGCGGGAGTCGGCCTACGAGCAGTACTTC
>14|NA|TRBV24-1|TRBD2|TRBJ2-1
CATRGGGGGNEQFF
TGTGCCACCAGGGGGGGAGGCGGGGGAAATGAGCAGTTCTTC
>14|NA|TRBV6-1|NA|TRBJ1-2
CASSEAIRVGGYTF
TGTGCCAGCAGTGAAGCTATCAGGGTCGGTGGCTACACCTTC
>15|NA|TRBV28|NA|TRBJ1-5
CASSTPPGTYQPQHF
TGTGCCAGCAGTACCCCACCCGGGACTTATCAGCCCCAGCATTTT
>18|NA|TRBV28|TRBD1|TRBJ2-5
CASSPGTDFFSYQETQYF
TGTGCCAGCTCCCCCGGGACAGACTTTTTCTCGTACCAAGAGACCCAGTACTTC
>15|NA|TRBV5-4|TRBD1|TRBJ2-3
CASSYGTGGADTQYF
TGTGCCAGCAGCTACGGGACAGGGGGCGCAGATACGCAGTATTTT
>15|NA|TRBV19|TRBD1|TRBJ1-1
CASRDRGRGNTEAFF
TGTGCCAGCCGGGACAGGGGGCGCGGGAACACTGAAGCTTTCTTT
>15|NA|TRBV3-1/TRBV3-2|NA|TRBJ2-5
CASSRLAVYQETQYF
TGTGCCAGCAGCCGATTAGCGGTGTACCAAGAGACCCAGTACTTC
>16|NA|TRBV10-3|NA|TRBJ1-3
CAISESHRQTGNTIYF
TGTGCCATCAGTGAGTCGCACCGACAGACTGGAAACACCATATATTTT
>16|NA|TRBV5-5|TRBD2|TRBJ2-1
CASSLRGTSGYNEQFF
TGTGCCAGCAGCTTGAGAGGGACTAGCGGCTACAATGAGCAGTTCTTC
>12|NA|TRBV18|NA|TRBJ1-6
CASSVGDSPLHF
TGTGCCAGCTCAGTAGGGGATTCACCCCTCCACTTT
>13|NA|TRBV11-2|TRBD1|TRBJ2-7
CASRGWDSYEQYF
TGTGCCAGCAGAGGATGGGACAGCTACGAGCAGTACTTC
>14|NA|TRBV7-6|TRBD1|TRBJ2-5
CASTMTGGEGSQYF
TGTGCCAGCACCATGACAGGGGGCGAAGGGTCCCAGTACTTC
>20|NA|TRBV4-1|TRBD2|TRBJ2-5
CASSRRGLAGEGVHQETQYF
TGCGCCAGCAGCCGACGAGGACTAGCGGGAGAGGGGGTTCACCAAGAGACCCAGTACTTC
>15|NA|TRBV5-8|TRBD2|TRBJ2-1
CASSLGLAGGAEQFF
TGTGCCAGCAGCTTGGGGCTAGCGGGAGGGGCTGAGCAGTTCTTC
>15|NA|TRBV7-9|NA|TRBJ2-7
CASILIGDTTYEQYF
TGTGCCAGCATCCTTATAGGGGACACTACCTACGAGCAGTACTTC
>15|NA|TRBV5-6|TRBD2|TRBJ2-7
CASSFWGRGGYEQYF
TGTGCCAGCAGCTTTTGGGGGAGGGGAGGGTACGAGCAGTACTTC
>15|NA|TRBV28|NA|TRBJ1-2
CASSRNRGALDGYTF
TGTGCCAGCAGCAGAAATCGCGGAGCGCTAGACGGCTACACCTTC
>17|NA|TRBV4-3|NA|TRBJ2-2
CASSQEGTGPGAGELFF
TGCGCCAGCAGCCAAGAGGGAACAGGGCCGGGTGCCGGGGAGCTGTTTTTT
>15|NA|TRBV19|NA|TRBJ1-5
CASSITPLSNQPQHF
TGTGCCAGTAGTATAACGCCTCTAAGCAATCAGCCCCAGCATTTT
>16|NA|TRBV9|TRBD2|TRBJ2-5
CASSALGLAGAETQYF
TGTGCCAGCAGCGCACTCGGACTAGCGGGTGCGGAGACCCAGTACTTC
>16|NA|TRBV28|NA|TRBJ1-3
CASSLYGKGGGNTIYF
TGTGCCAGCAGTTTATATGGAAAAGGGGGTGGAAACACCATATATTTT
>14|NA|TRBV4-3|NA|TRBJ1-3
CASSQAGTGNTIYF
TGCGCCAGCAGCCAAGCAGGGACTGGAAACACCATATATTTT
>15|NA|TRBV19|NA|TRBJ2-5
CASSTPFGGGETQYF
TGTGCCAGTAGTACACCCTTCGGCGGTGGAGAGACCCAGTACTTC
>15|once|TRBV7-9|TRBD1|TRBJ2-5
CASSLRTGGAETQYF
TGTGCCAGCAGCCTAAGAACAGGGGGCGCGGAGACCCAGTACTTC
>11|NA|TRBV3-1/TRBV3-2|NA|TRBJ2-3
CASSSRDTQYF
TGTGCCAGCAGTTCTAGGGATACGCAGTATTTT
>13|many|TRBV7-8|NA|TRBJ2-2
CATLLASTGELFF
TGTGCCACCCTTCTAGCGTCTACCGGGGAGCTGTTTTTT
>14|NA|TRBV19|TRBD2|TRBJ2-3
CASSAGDSTDTQYF
TGTGCCAGTAGTGCGGGAGACAGCACAGATACGCAGTATTTT
>15|NA|TRBV19|TRBD1|TRBJ2-7
CASRISGTGVHEQYF
TGTGCCAGTAGGATTTCCGGGACAGGGGTTCACGAGCAGTACTTC
>14|NA|TRBV19|NA|TRBJ2-2
CASSVQGGTGELFF
TGTGCCAGTAGCGTTCAGGGGGGCACCGGGGAGCTGTTTTTT
>14|NA|TRBV6-6|TRBD2|TRBJ2-7
CASCREGGMEEQYF
TGTGCCAGCTGCCGGGAGGGCGGAATGGAGGAGCAGTACTTC
>13|NA|TRBV2|TRBD2|TRBJ2-7
CATAGEMDYEQYF
TGTGCCACAGCGGGAGAGATGGACTACGAGCAGTACTTC
>15|NA|TRBV3-1/TRBV3-2|TRBD2|TRBJ2-7
CASSQALAGAYEQYF
TGTGCCAGCAGCCAAGCCCTAGCGGGAGCGTACGAGCAGTACTTC
>15|NA|TRBV27|NA|TRBJ2-1
CASSYRVRTPYEQFF
TGTGCCAGCAGTTACAGGGTACGGACGCCCTATGAGCAGTTCTTC
>14|NA|TRBV30|TRBD2|TRBJ2-3
CAWGLGGSADTQYF
TGTGCCTGGGGGCTTGGCGGGAGCGCAGATACGCAGTATTTT
>15|NA|TRBV5-6|NA|TRBJ1-3
CASSLRVLSGNTIYF
TGTGCCAGCAGCTTGCGGGTGCTCTCTGGAAACACCATATATTTT
>14|NA|TRBV7-9|TRBD1|TRBJ1-2
CASSSRQGIVGYTF
TGTGCCAGCAGCTCCCGACAGGGAATTGTTGGCTACACCTTC
>16|NA|TRBV16|TRBD2|TRBJ2-1
CASSQRLAGANNEQFF
TGTGCCAGCAGCCAACGGCTAGCGGGAGCCAACAATGAGCAGTTCTTC
>15|once|TRBV9|NA|TRBJ2-2
CASTSGTAGDGELFF
TGTGCCAGCACCTCGGGGACAGCGGGGGACGGGGAGCTGTTTTTT
>16|NA|TRBV4-1|TRBD1|TRBJ2-5
CASSRTPGQVQETQYF
TGCGCCAGCAGCCGCACACCGGGACAGGTCCAAGAGACCCAGTACTTC
>14|NA|TRBV7-9|TRBD2|TRBJ2-7
CASSLSGAAYEQYF
TGTGCCAGCAGCCTTAGCGGGGCCGCCTACGAGCAGTACTTC
>14|NA|TRBV11-2|TRBD2|TRBJ2-1
CASSSSSGYNEQFF
TGTGCCAGCAGCTCCTCTAGCGGGTACAATGAGCAGTTCTTC
>15|NA|TRBV9|TRBD2|TRBJ2-1
CASSVAAGPLHEQFF
TGTGCCAGCAGCGTAGCAGCGGGACCCCTTCATGAGCAGTTCTTC
>15|NA|TRBV20-1|TRBD2|TRBJ2-1
CSASFSSGGYNEQFF
TGCAGTGCTAGTTTTTCGAGCGGGGGTTACAATGAGCAGTTCTTC
>15|many|TRBV6-2/TRBV6-3|NA|TRBJ2-7
CASSYSGEGAYEQYF
TGTGCCAGCAGTTACTCAGGGGAAGGAGCCTACGAGCAGTACTTC
>14|NA|TRBV5-6|NA|TRBJ2-7
CASSLGPAAYEQYF
TGTGCCAGCAGCTTGGGCCCGGCGGCCTACGAGCAGTACTTC
>15|NA|TRBV7-2|NA|TRBJ2-2
CASRSGSGRTGELFF
TGTGCCAGCAGATCCGGGAGCGGTAGGACCGGGGAGCTGTTTTTT
>14|NA|TRBV30|TRBD2|TRBJ2-7
CAWSQGLAAYEQYF
TGTGCCTGGAGCCAGGGACTAGCGGCCTACGAGCAGTACTTC